This is a list of T cell receptor beta chains from one sample in a study of CD8+ T cells in alopecia areata. The table came from immunoSEQ multiplex PCR; TCRdb's copy has only in-frame clones and leaves some out. Found here are 200,000 to 250,000 clones, 50% to 60% of them singletons; the top ten hold approximately 0.5%. The specimen comprised CD4+ T cells sorted from blood, sampled at week 0. Receptors were obtained from a human donor with alopecia areata. CDR3s include the opening cysteine and the closing phenylalanine or tryptophan. A D gene is named only where the DNA matches it firmly. Some rows mark clone size as missing; the rest say once, few, many or name a class of expanded clone.

D,size,J,V,DNA,CDR3
TRBD2,.,TRBJ2-1,TRBV30,TGTGCCTGGAGTGGGGCTAGCGGGAGGGGTCGAACCTCCTACAATGAGCAGTTCTTC,CAWSGASGRGRTSYNEQFF
.,.,TRBJ2-1,TRBV20-1,TGCAGTGCGGGGCACAATGAGCAGTTCTTC,CSAGHNEQFF
TRBD1,.,TRBJ1-6,TRBV2,TGTGCCAGCAGTCCCGGGACAGGGGGTTCACCCCTCCACTTT,CASSPGTGGSPLHF
TRBD1,.,TRBJ2-3,TRBV5-4,TGTGCCAGCAGCTTGATAGACAGGGAGGATACGCAGTATTTT,CASSLIDREDTQYF
.,.,TRBJ1-2,TRBV30,TGTGCCTGGAGTGTGACCGGGACGGTCCCCGGGTACACCTTC,CAWSVTGTVPGYTF
.,few,TRBJ1-4,TRBV15,TGTGCCACCAGCATGCGACCTGGTGACGAAAAACTGTTTTTT,CATSMRPGDEKLFF
.,.,TRBJ2-5,TRBV28,TGTGCCAGCAGTTTTCCGGCGCAAGAGACCCAGTACTTC,CASSFPAQETQYF
.,once,TRBJ2-6,TRBV6-5,TGTGCCAGCAGTTTAGGGCGGTCTGGGGCCAACGTCCTGACTTTC,CASSLGRSGANVLTF
.,.,TRBJ2-4,TRBV29-1,TGCAGCCGCCACGGCCAGGGGCGTCAGTACTTC,CSRHGQGRQYF
.,.,TRBJ1-2,TRBV29-1,TGCAGCATCGGGACATCCACTAACTATGGCTACACCTTC,CSIGTSTNYGYTF
.,.,TRBJ2-7,TRBV18,TGTGCCAGCTCACCATGGACGCCACGAGGAGGGGACGAGCAGTACTTC,CASSPWTPRGGDEQYF
.,.,TRBJ1-3,TRBV29-1,TGCAGCGTCGTTGACGGCTACTCTGGAAACACCATATATTTT,CSVVDGYSGNTIYF
TRBD1,.,TRBJ1-2,TRBV4-1,TGCGCCAGCAGCCACTCCAGGACAGGGGACTATGGCTACACCTTC,CASSHSRTGDYGYTF
TRBD2,.,TRBJ2-3,TRBV6-6,TGTGCCAGCAGTTCGGGGGGGAGAATCACAGATACGCAGTATTTT,CASSSGGRITDTQYF
.,.,TRBJ2-7,TRBV9,TGTGCCAGCAGCGTAGGGGGGAGTGCGGTCGAGCAGTACTTC,CASSVGGSAVEQYF
.,.,TRBJ2-7,TRBV7-3,TGTGCCAGCAGCCTCCTGGGGGGCCCTTCCTACGAGCAGTACTTC,CASSLLGGPSYEQYF
.,.,TRBJ1-2,TRBV30,TGTGCCTGGAGTGTAAGCTGGGACGGCCTGCTCAACTATGGCTACACCTTC,CAWSVSWDGLLNYGYTF
.,.,TRBJ2-7,TRBV29-1,TGCAGCGTTAAACTAACACAGGGCATGCGCTACGAGCAGTACTTC,CSVKLTQGMRYEQYF
.,few,TRBJ1-5,TRBV7-2,TGTGCCAGCAGCCCGTTAGTGGGGGTAAATCCGCCCCAGCATTTT,CASSPLVGVNPPQHF
TRBD2,.,TRBJ2-2,TRBV9,TGTGCCAGCAGCGTAGCTAGCGGGATACCCGGGGAGCTGTTTTTT,CASSVASGIPGELFF
TRBD2,.,TRBJ2-5,TRBV15,TGTGCCACCAGCACAGGAAAGAGCGGGAGAGCTGAGACCCAGTACTTC,CATSTGKSGRAETQYF
TRBD1,.,TRBJ2-5,TRBV7-2,TGTGCCAGCAGCTTCCGGGACAGGGGAGAGACCCAGTACTTC,CASSFRDRGETQYF
.,.,TRBJ2-2,TRBV9,TGTGCCAGCAGCGTGCGACTAACGAACACCGGGGAGCTGTTTTTT,CASSVRLTNTGELFF